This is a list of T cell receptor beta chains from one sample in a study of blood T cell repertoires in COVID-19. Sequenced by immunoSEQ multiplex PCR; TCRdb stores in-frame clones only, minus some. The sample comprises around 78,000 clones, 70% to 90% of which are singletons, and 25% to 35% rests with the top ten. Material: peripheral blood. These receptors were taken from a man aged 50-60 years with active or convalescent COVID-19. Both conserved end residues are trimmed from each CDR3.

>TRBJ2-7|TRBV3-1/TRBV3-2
ASSQVSDEQY
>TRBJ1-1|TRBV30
AWTSGGVDMNTEAF
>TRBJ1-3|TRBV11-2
ASSLAGLDGNTIY
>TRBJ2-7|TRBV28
ASSFSGTGAYEQY
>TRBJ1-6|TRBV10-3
AISVAGGLNNSPLH
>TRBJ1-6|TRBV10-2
ASRSRDSNSPLH
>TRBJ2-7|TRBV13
ASSYVPQTYSYSYEQY
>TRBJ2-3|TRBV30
AWSPSGLVTDTQY
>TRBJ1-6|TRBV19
ASRRTGTGGNYNSPLH
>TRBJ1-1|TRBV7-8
ASSLEGADTEAF
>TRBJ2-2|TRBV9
ASSTTGELF
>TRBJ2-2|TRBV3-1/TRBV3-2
ASSPRLVGTGELF
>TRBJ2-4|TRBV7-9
ASSLALRERDIQY
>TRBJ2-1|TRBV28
ASSLAGQDEQF
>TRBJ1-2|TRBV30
AWSVTGGEGYT
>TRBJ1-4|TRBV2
ASNRQGREKLF
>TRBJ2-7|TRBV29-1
SVEYREGYEQY
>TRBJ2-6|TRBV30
AWSAQGHSSGANVLT
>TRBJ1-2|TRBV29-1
SALKGGNYGYT
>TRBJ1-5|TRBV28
ASLDRGGNQPQH
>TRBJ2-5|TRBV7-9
ASSFRVAGLQETQY
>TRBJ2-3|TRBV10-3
AISDHGRGRTDTQY
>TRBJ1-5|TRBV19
ASKGQANNQPQH
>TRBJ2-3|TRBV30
AWSVGGVGLRRSDTQY
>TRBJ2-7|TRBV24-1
ATSEQTSGGGTYEQY
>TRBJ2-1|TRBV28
ASSLRGGINEQF
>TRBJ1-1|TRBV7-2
ASSLFQGMNTEAF
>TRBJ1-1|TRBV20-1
SASLRRNTEAF
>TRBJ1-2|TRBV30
AWSVRRTSERDGYT
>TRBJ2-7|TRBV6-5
ASGRDTNYEQY
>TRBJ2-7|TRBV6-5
ASSHYEQY
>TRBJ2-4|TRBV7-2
ASSLVASGGRWENIQY
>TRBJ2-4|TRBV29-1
SVETGNSVGIQY